This is a list of T cell receptor beta chains from one sample in a study of T cell clones after liver transplantation. Measured with immunoSEQ multiplex PCR; TCRdb has only the in-frame clones, and not every one. The sample consists of 20,000 to 25,000 clones, about three quarters of them appearing once. The material was CD4+ T cells from blood, obtained before liver transplant. These receptors originate from a human donor who received a liver transplant. The CDR3 runs from the conserved cysteine through the conserved F or W. The D gene is left open where the match is weak.

TRBV25-1	-	15	CASSGANTYNSPLHF
TRBV23-1	-	16	CASSQSPRGACQPQHF
TRBV5-6	-	14	CASSHPTGSYEQYF
TRBV29-1	-	15	CSVAVRQGGTGELFF
TRBV18	TRBD1	15	CASSPPTGGNNEQFF
TRBV11-2	TRBD2	17	CASSLAALAGAYNEQFF
TRBV28	-	16	CASSSTGEATNYGYTF
TRBV14	-	13	CASSAQGNTEAFF
TRBV28	-	15	CASSLPRAAVNEQFF
TRBV6-5	TRBD2	15	CASSTGRFGRNEQFF
TRBV7-9	-	13	CASSLELAPTQYF
TRBV2	-	14	CASLAGRMGNTIYF
TRBV5-4	-	14	CASSLVDGYNEQFF
TRBV28	-	14	CASSSGSALNTIYF
TRBV10-3	TRBD1	14	CAISIQGSNQPQHF
TRBV12-1	-	14	CASSFEAGTGELFF
TRBV7-2	-	15	CASSPIRGSNQPQHF
TRBV6-6	TRBD1	13	CASSPGGRSGYTF
TRBV9	-	15	CASSVGWQKQETQYF
TRBV30	-	15	CAWRGRGSSTGELFF
TRBV6-5	TRBD1	13	CASSRTGDYGYTF
TRBV6-1	TRBD1	17	CASSGKDRAYSNQPQHF
TRBV2	TRBD1	17	CASSEYRGVHSNSPLHF
TRBV30	-	14	CAWSDQGASYGYTF
TRBV15	-	12	CATSRADSEAFF
TRBV28	-	16	CASSFFSSGATGRQYF
TRBV5-1	TRBD1	14	CASSLTGVPYEQYF
TRBV7-9	TRBD1	13	CASSSGQGGGAFF
TRBV6-1	-	17	CASSVQGTRKSNQPQHF